Following are 22 T cell receptor beta chains from one sample sequenced in a study of response to subunit inactivated influenza vaccine. MiXCR, run by TCRdb on the RT-PCR reads, gives a single entry per CDR3 protein. The repertoire includes approximately 520,000 distinct CDR3 sequences, approximately 15% of them detected once, and 2.5% to 3.5% sits in the top ten. The sequenced sample was CD4+ T cells sorted from PBMCs, obtained about 24 months after vaccination. The origin of the receptors is a man in his fifties or sixties who received an inactivated influenza vaccine.

This clonotype was found a few times. The chain combines TRBV6-2 or TRBV6-3 with TRBJ2-7; 12 bases map to TRBD2. CDR1 is MNHEY, CDR2 SVGEGT, per germline. This CDR3 is built from 16 residues. CDR3 residues: CGTSNLTSGRSHEQYF. CDR3 nucleotides: TGTGGGACAAGCAATTTAACTAGCGGGAGGAGCCACGAGCAGTACTTC.

This clonotype was detected only a few times. The rearrangement links TRBV28 to TRBJ1-2; D call uncertain. Germline CDR1 and CDR2: MDHEN and SYDVKM. The CDR3 totals 15 residues. V was pared by 4 bases and J by 4 bases, with 16 bases between. CDR3 amino acids: CASSSPGRKGYGYTF. Written as DNA, the CDR3 is TGTGCCAGCAGTTCCCCGGGGAGGAAGGGCTATGGCTACACCTTC.

The chain is built from TRBV6-1 and TRBJ2-2; tentatively, D is TRBD2 (5 bases). V was trimmed by 2 bases and J by 4 bases, leaving 11 bases between them. The CDR3 length is 15 residues. Germline CDR1 reads MNHNS; CDR2 reads SASEGT. CDR3 in DNA: TGTGCCAGCAGTGAACTAGCTGTAGGCACCGGGGAGCTGTTTTTT. Encoded protein: CASSELAVGTGELFF.

The chain is built from TRBV5-1 and TRBJ2-3, with 8 bases aligning to TRBD2. This CDR3 is built from 13 residues. Germline CDR1 and CDR2: SGHRS and YFSETQ. V trimming: 5 bases; J trimming: 6 bases; junction bases outside the gene matches: 5. The CDR3 nucleotides read TGCGCCAGCAGGGCGGGGGGTTTTGATACGCAGTATTTT. It specifies CASRAGGFDTQYF.

The chain carries TRBV5-8 and TRBJ2-2; 10 bases line up with TRBD1. This CDR3 is 16 amino acids long. Germline loops: CDR1 SGHTS, CDR2 YDEGEE. V shed 0 bases and J 6 bases; nucleotides not matched to a gene: 5. The CDR3 spells CASSLVVTGGPGELFF. CDR3 bases: TGTGCCAGCAGCTTGGTAGTGACAGGGGGCCCCGGGGAGCTGTTTTTT.

This clonotype was seen a few times. This sequence joins TRBV7-6 and TRBJ1-3, with a possible D match to TRBD1 (5 bases). This CDR3 comprises 16 residues. The V gene lost 0 bases and the J gene lost 0 bases, with 9 bases spanning the gap. Germline V gene data show CDR1 as SGHVS and CDR2 as FNYEAQ. The DNA of the CDR3 is TGTGCCAGCAGCTTAGCGTTGGGGCTCTCTGGAAACACCATATATTTT. Translated, it gives CASSLALGLSGNTIYF.

This clonotype was counted at least ten times. The V gene is TRBV20-1, the J gene TRBJ1-5; 9 nucleotides align to TRBD1. CDR3 length: 13 amino acids. Trimming cost V 3 bases and J 7 bases; bases outside gene matches: 4. Germline assignment: CDR1 DFQATT and CDR2 SNEGSKA (reference sequence). CDR3 nucleotide sequence: TGCAGTGCTAGGGGACAGGGATGGCAGCCCCAGCATTTT. Protein product: CSARGQGWQPQHF.

V usage is TRBV5-5 and J usage is TRBJ1-5, with 9 bases matching TRBD1. Germline V gene lookup returns CDR1 SGHKS and CDR2 YYEKEE (reference sequence). The CDR3 contains 15 residues. V shed 4 bases, J shed 5 bases, and the junction held 7 bases outside the gene matches. This CDR3 reads CASSPTGGIDQPQHF. The DNA of the CDR3 is TGTGCCAGCAGCCCTACAGGGGGCATCGATCAGCCCCAGCATTTT.

The gene calls are TRBV28 and TRBJ1-1; unclear D gene. Germline V gene data show CDR1 as MDHEN and CDR2 as SYDVKM. Deletions cut 3 bases from V and 7 bases from J, with 6 bases between. This CDR3 spans 11 amino acids. Here the CDR3 reads CASSFWYEAFF. The DNA of the CDR3 is TGTGCCAGCAGTTTTTGGTATGAAGCTTTCTTT.

In this sample, this clonotype turned up a few times. The J gene is TRBJ2-7, the V gene TRBV20-1, with 9 bases aligning to TRBD2. Germline CDR1 is DFQATT and CDR2 is SNEGSKA (reference sequence). J was trimmed by 4 bases and V by 0 bases; bases with no gene match: 4. The CDR3 contains 14 residues. DNA of the CDR3: TGCAGTGCTAGAGAGCTAGCGGGGATTTACGAGCAGTACTTC. It yields the protein CSARELAGIYEQYF.

This sequence joins TRBV3-1 and TRBJ2-1; 9 nucleotides line up with TRBD1. CDR3 size: 15 residues. V was clipped by 4 bases and J by 9 bases; unmatched bases: 10. Germline lookup yields CDR1 LGHDT and CDR2 YNNKEL (reference sequence). The DNA of the CDR3 is TGTGCCAGCAGCCCCGGGACAGGGATGTCTAGTGAGCAGTTCTTC. This gives the protein CASSPGTGMSSEQFF.

The V call is TRBV6-2 or TRBV6-3, the J call TRBJ2-2, with D possibly matching TRBD1 (6 bases). Trimming removed 2 bases at V and 0 bases at J, with 16 bases between. Germline CDR1 is MNHEY and CDR2 is SVGEGT. This CDR3 is built from 18 residues. Here the CDR3 reads CASSYQFRGTSNTGELFF. The DNA of the CDR3 is TGTGCCAGCAGTTACCAATTCAGGGGTACCTCGAACACCGGGGAGCTGTTTTTT.

This sequence joins TRBV7-2 and TRBJ2-5; the match to TRBD2 covers 15 bases. The CDR3 is 16 residues long. Germline loops: CDR1 SGHTA, CDR2 FQGNSA. V shed 3 bases and J 4 bases; nucleotides not matched to a gene: 3. The CDR3 sequence: CASSFGTSGGLETQYF. CDR3 DNA sequence: TGTGCCAGCAGCTTTGGGACTAGCGGGGGGTTAGAGACCCAGTACTTC.

J is TRBJ1-2 and V is TRBV20-1; the match to TRBD1 covers 11 bases. J gave up 4 bases and V 4 bases, and 14 bases lay outside the gene matches. The CDR3 is 17 amino acids. The germline V gene has CDR1 DFQATT and CDR2 SNEGSKA (reference sequence). CDR3 in DNA: TGCAGTGCTAACATTAACGGACAGGGGGCCTCCCGCTATGGCTACACCTTC. Its translation is CSANINGQGASRYGYTF.

There are a few counts of this clonotype. The rearrangement joins TRBV4-1 to TRBJ2-7; no clear D gene. The CDR3 consists of 15 residues. The V end lost 0 bases, the J end lost 1 base, and 10 bases lay between the germline ends. Germline CDR1 is MGHRA and CDR2 is YSYEKL. The CDR3 region is CASSQERMDSYEQYF. CDR3 nucleotide sequence: TGCGCCAGCAGCCAAGAACGCATGGATTCCTACGAGCAGTACTTC.

This chain uses TRBV30 with TRBJ2-7, with D perhaps assigned TRBD1 or TRBD2 (5 bases each). The CDR3 has 15 residues. The ends were cut back, 2 bases at V and 1 base at J, with 15 bases in the middle. Germline loops: CDR1 GTSNPN, CDR2 SVGIG (reference sequence). CDR3 coding DNA: TGTGCCTGGAGTTCTATCCAGGGACCTTCCTACGAGCAGTACTTC. It specifies CAWSSIQGPSYEQYF.

The CDR3: CASSPGLAGGRNEQYF. The CDR3 DNA reads as TGTGCCAGCAGCCCGGGACTAGCGGGGGGGCGCAACGAGCAGTACTTC. The chain links TRBV7-2 to TRBJ2-7; TRBD2 matches at 16 bases. CDR3 length: 16 residues. Germline assignment: CDR1 SGHTA and CDR2 FQGNSA. V shed 5 bases, J shed 5 bases, and the junction held 6 bases outside the gene matches.

The chain carries TRBV5-4 and TRBJ2-3; 7 nucleotides agree with TRBD1. Unmatched junction bases numbered 9, after V lost 0 bases and J lost 2 bases. The V gene's germline CDR1 is SGHNT and CDR2 YYREEE (reference sequence). The CDR3 is 17 amino acids. The DNA for the CDR3 is TGTGCCAGCAGCTTGGCTTCGGGACAGCGGATCACAGATACGCAGTATTTT. It specifies CASSLASGQRITDTQYF.

The sample holds a few counts of this clonotype. The V gene is TRBV24-1, the J gene TRBJ1-2, with D possibly being TRBD1 (5 bases). Germline CDR1 and CDR2: KGHDR and SFDVKD. The CDR3 runs to 14 residues. V lost 4 bases, J lost 1 base, and 9 bases lay in between. The CDR3 here is CATSDRGGNYGYTF. The CDR3 nucleotides read TGTGCCACCAGTGACCGGGGCGGTAACTATGGCTACACCTTC.

The V call is TRBV20-1, the J call TRBJ2-3, with a tentative D call TRBD2 (6 bases). Trimming shortened V by 6 bases and J by 6 bases, and 13 bases separated the two germline ends. The CDR3 loop spans 12 amino acids. Looked up from germline, CDR1 is DFQATT and CDR2 is SNEGSKA (reference sequence). The CDR3 coding sequence is TGCAGTGCCAGGACTATTCGTGATACGCAGTATTTT. This codes for CSARTIRDTQYF.

This clonotype was picked up a small number of times. V usage is TRBV5-1 and J usage is TRBJ2-7, with 15 bases identical to TRBD2. The CDR3 length is 16 residues. Germline CDR1 SGHRS, CDR2 YFSETQ. V lost 2 bases, J lost 5 bases, and 5 bases stayed unmatched. This CDR3 reads CASSFFGTSGRHEQYF. The CDR3 DNA is TGCGCCAGCAGCTTTTTCGGGACTAGCGGGAGGCACGAGCAGTACTTC.

The chain is built from TRBV30 and TRBJ2-7; D is ambiguous. Deletions cut 3 bases from V and 4 bases from J, with 22 bases between. This CDR3 is 16 amino acids long. Germline assignment: CDR1 GTSNPN and CDR2 SVGIG (reference sequence). CDR3 loop: CAWRLTYSFVGYEQYF. The DNA for the CDR3 is TGTGCCTGGAGACTGACCTACTCGTTCGTCGGGTACGAGCAGTACTTC.